The rows below give T cell receptor beta chains drawn from one sample of a study of blood T cell repertoires in COVID-19. Produced via immunoSEQ multiplex PCR; TCRdb's table is partial and in-frame only. The sample has 60,000 to 85,000 clones; around 86% are singletons. Sequencing used peripheral blood. The receptors here all came from a woman older than 75 with active or convalescent COVID-19. CDR3s include the opening cysteine and the closing phenylalanine or tryptophan. Fields, in order: clone size, V gene, D gene, J gene, CDR3 protein, CDR3 DNA. A D gene is named only where the DNA matches it firmly. Size tells how often a clone was seen (once, few, many) or the class of an expanded clone, and some rows leave it out.

abundance: .; v_gene: TRBV9; d_gene: TRBD2; j_gene: TRBJ2-1; CDR3aa: CASSVGTSGGTPEQFF; CDR3nt: TGTGCCAGCAGCGTAGGAACTAGCGGGGGGACTCCGGAGCAGTTCTTC
abundance: .; v_gene: TRBV7-9; d_gene: .; j_gene: TRBJ2-3; CDR3aa: CASSLGRTDTQYF; CDR3nt: TGTGCCAGCAGCTTAGGCCGGACAGATACGCAGTATTTT
abundance: .; v_gene: TRBV19; d_gene: .; j_gene: TRBJ1-2; CDR3aa: CASSSTAGTVGGYGYTF; CDR3nt: TGTGCCAGTAGTTCAACCGCCGGGACCGTAGGGGGTTATGGCTACACCTTC
abundance: .; v_gene: TRBV7-2; d_gene: .; j_gene: TRBJ1-1; CDR3aa: CASSLPGIGNTEAFF; CDR3nt: TGTGCCAGCAGCCTTCCAGGGATCGGGAACACTGAAGCTTTCTTT
abundance: .; v_gene: TRBV10-3; d_gene: TRBD2; j_gene: TRBJ2-1; CDR3aa: CAISTGGLFQATNEQFF; CDR3nt: TGTGCCATCAGCACGGGGGGGCTGTTTCAAGCCACAAATGAGCAGTTCTTC
abundance: .; v_gene: TRBV4-1; d_gene: .; j_gene: TRBJ2-7; CDR3aa: CASSQDRATYEQYF; CDR3nt: TGCGCCAGCAGCCAAGACAGGGCCACCTACGAGCAGTACTTC
abundance: .; v_gene: TRBV19; d_gene: TRBD1; j_gene: TRBJ2-3; CDR3aa: CATGGTGADTQYF; CDR3nt: TGTGCCACGGGGGGGACAGGGGCAGATACGCAGTATTTT
abundance: .; v_gene: TRBV24-1; d_gene: TRBD2; j_gene: TRBJ2-2; CDR3aa: CATSDLALAGENTGELFF; CDR3nt: TGTGCCACCAGTGATTTGGCACTAGCGGGGGAGAACACCGGGGAGCTGTTTTTT
abundance: .; v_gene: TRBV3-1/TRBV3-2; d_gene: .; j_gene: TRBJ2-7; CDR3aa: CASSQVSFEQYF; CDR3nt: TGTGCCAGCAGCCAAGTGAGTTTCGAGCAGTACTTC
abundance: .; v_gene: TRBV11-2; d_gene: TRBD2; j_gene: TRBJ2-3; CDR3aa: CASRGTSSQYF; CDR3nt: TGTGCCAGCAGGGGGACTAGCTCCCAGTATTTT
abundance: .; v_gene: TRBV3-1/TRBV3-2; d_gene: TRBD2; j_gene: TRBJ2-1; CDR3aa: CASSQDLAGGICGEQFF; CDR3nt: TGTGCCAGCAGCCAAGATCTGGCGGGGGGGATCTGTGGTGAGCAGTTCTTC
abundance: .; v_gene: TRBV9; d_gene: TRBD1; j_gene: TRBJ1-2; CDR3aa: CASSAGQVYGYTF; CDR3nt: TGTGCCAGCAGCGCCGGACAGGTCTATGGCTACACCTTC
abundance: once; v_gene: TRBV15; d_gene: .; j_gene: TRBJ2-2; CDR3aa: CATSRDPGGELFF; CDR3nt: TGTGCCACCAGCAGAGATCCGGGGGGGGAGCTGTTTTTT
abundance: .; v_gene: TRBV7-2; d_gene: .; j_gene: TRBJ1-1; CDR3aa: CASSFRGAYTEAFF; CDR3nt: TGTGCCAGCAGCTTTCGGGGGGCGTACACTGAAGCTTTCTTT
abundance: .; v_gene: TRBV5-1; d_gene: .; j_gene: TRBJ2-3; CDR3aa: CASTTPGGDTQYF; CDR3nt: TGCGCCAGCACCACCCCTGGAGGGGATACGCAGTATTTT
abundance: .; v_gene: TRBV19; d_gene: TRBD1; j_gene: TRBJ1-5; CDR3aa: CASSITRTGLRNQPQHF; CDR3nt: TGTGCCAGTAGTATAACTCGGACAGGGTTACGCAATCAGCCCCAGCATTTT
abundance: .; v_gene: TRBV2; d_gene: TRBD2; j_gene: TRBJ2-7; CDR3aa: CASRDETSGGAGEQYF; CDR3nt: TGTGCCAGCAGAGACGAAACTAGCGGGGGGGCCGGGGAGCAGTACTTC
abundance: .; v_gene: TRBV9; d_gene: .; j_gene: TRBJ1-6; CDR3aa: CASSGAADSPLHF; CDR3nt: TGTGCCAGCAGCGGTGCGGCGGATTCACCCCTCCACTTT
abundance: .; v_gene: TRBV6-6; d_gene: TRBD2; j_gene: TRBJ2-1; CDR3aa: CASRLISGGTNEQFF; CDR3nt: TGTGCCAGCAGACTCATCAGCGGGGGGACAAATGAGCAGTTCTTC
abundance: once; v_gene: TRBV19; d_gene: TRBD2; j_gene: TRBJ2-2; CDR3aa: CASSHHSGGSSNTGELFF; CDR3nt: TGTGCCAGTAGTCACCATAGCGGGGGGTCTAGCAACACCGGGGAGCTGTTTTTT
abundance: once; v_gene: TRBV15; d_gene: .; j_gene: TRBJ1-1; CDR3aa: CATSRDQGAAGLDTEAFF; CDR3nt: TGTGCCACCAGCAGAGATCAGGGAGCGGCGGGATTGGACACTGAAGCTTTCTTT
abundance: .; v_gene: TRBV5-5; d_gene: TRBD1; j_gene: TRBJ1-3; CDR3aa: CASRQDRASGNTIYF; CDR3nt: TGTGCCAGCAGACAGGACAGGGCGTCTGGAAACACCATATATTTT
abundance: .; v_gene: TRBV3-1/TRBV3-2; d_gene: .; j_gene: TRBJ1-1; CDR3aa: CASRPRGDTEAFF; CDR3nt: TGTGCCAGCCGACCCCGGGGGGACACTGAAGCTTTCTTT
abundance: .; v_gene: TRBV2; d_gene: TRBD1; j_gene: TRBJ1-2; CDR3aa: CARTDRGRPNYGYTF; CDR3nt: TGTGCCAGAACTGACAGGGGGCGTCCAAACTATGGCTACACCTTC
abundance: .; v_gene: TRBV6-1; d_gene: TRBD1; j_gene: TRBJ1-2; CDR3aa: CACTEGQARGNYGYTF; CDR3nt: TGTGCCTGCACTGAGGGACAGGCAAGGGGTAACTATGGCTACACCTTC
abundance: once; v_gene: TRBV7-2; d_gene: .; j_gene: TRBJ2-3; CDR3aa: CASSLDGSTDTQYF; CDR3nt: TGTGCCAGCAGCTTAGACGGTAGCACAGATACGCAGTATTTT
abundance: .; v_gene: TRBV9; d_gene: .; j_gene: TRBJ2-5; CDR3aa: CASSVAGGGPVETQYF; CDR3nt: TGTGCCAGCAGCGTAGCAGGTGGGGGCCCGGTAGAGACCCAGTACTTC
abundance: .; v_gene: TRBV5-8; d_gene: TRBD1; j_gene: TRBJ2-1; CDR3aa: CASRRTGGGYDEQFF; CDR3nt: TGTGCCAGCAGGCGGACAGGGGGAGGATACGATGAGCAGTTCTTC
abundance: .; v_gene: TRBV21-1; d_gene: .; j_gene: TRBJ2-7; CDR3aa: CASSKVASKLPYEQYF; CDR3nt: TGTGCCAGCAGCAAAGTCGCCTCGAAACTTCCCTACGAGCAGTACTTC
abundance: .; v_gene: TRBV7-8; d_gene: .; j_gene: TRBJ1-5; CDR3aa: CASSLLGWTVHNQPQHF; CDR3nt: TGTGCCAGCAGCTTACTGGGCTGGACAGTACACAATCAGCCCCAGCATTTT
abundance: .; v_gene: TRBV18; d_gene: .; j_gene: TRBJ2-7; CDR3aa: CASSPLPQVDEQYF; CDR3nt: TGTGCCAGCTCACCGTTACCACAGGTAGACGAGCAGTACTTC
abundance: .; v_gene: TRBV5-4; d_gene: .; j_gene: TRBJ1-1; CDR3aa: CASSLQPGGRMNTEAFF; CDR3nt: TGTGCCAGCAGCCTCCAACCCGGCGGGCGCATGAACACTGAAGCTTTCTTT
abundance: .; v_gene: TRBV11-3; d_gene: .; j_gene: TRBJ2-1; CDR3aa: CASSFGAGSYNEQFF; CDR3nt: TGTGCCAGCAGCTTTGGGGCGGGATCCTACAATGAGCAGTTCTTC
abundance: .; v_gene: TRBV19; d_gene: .; j_gene: TRBJ2-5; CDR3aa: CASKAGPSVLETQYF; CDR3nt: TGTGCCAGTAAAGCAGGCCCTAGCGTGTTGGAGACCCAGTACTTC
abundance: .; v_gene: TRBV2; d_gene: .; j_gene: TRBJ2-7; CDR3aa: CASSGHRLPYEQYF; CDR3nt: TGTGCCAGCAGTGGGCACAGGCTCCCCTACGAGCAGTACTTC
abundance: few; v_gene: TRBV19; d_gene: .; j_gene: TRBJ1-1; CDR3aa: CASSRATTRNTEAFF; CDR3nt: TGTGCCAGTAGTAGGGCTACCACAAGGAACACTGAAGCTTTCTTT
abundance: .; v_gene: TRBV27; d_gene: TRBD1; j_gene: TRBJ2-7; CDR3aa: CASSPGTGRNSRLGPLYEQYF; CDR3nt: TGTGCCAGCAGCCCCGGGACAGGGCGTAATAGTAGGTTAGGCCCCCTTTACGAGCAGTACTTC
abundance: .; v_gene: TRBV7-2; d_gene: TRBD1; j_gene: TRBJ2-7; CDR3aa: CASSSTGIEQYF; CDR3nt: TGTGCCAGCAGCTCGACAGGGATCGAGCAGTACTTC
abundance: .; v_gene: TRBV2; d_gene: TRBD2; j_gene: TRBJ2-5; CDR3aa: CASSEGLAGTHRYF; CDR3nt: TGTGCCAGCAGTGAAGGGCTAGCGGGGACCCACAGGTACTTC
abundance: .; v_gene: TRBV7-6; d_gene: TRBD1; j_gene: TRBJ2-3; CDR3aa: CASSRQGWGTDTQYF; CDR3nt: TGTGCCAGCAGCCGACAGGGTTGGGGGACAGATACGCAGTATTTT
abundance: .; v_gene: TRBV4-3; d_gene: .; j_gene: TRBJ1-2; CDR3aa: CASSQEGQGIWGYTF; CDR3nt: TGCGCCAGCAGCCAAGAAGGGCAGGGAATATGGGGCTACACCTTC
abundance: .; v_gene: TRBV10-2; d_gene: TRBD2; j_gene: TRBJ2-7; CDR3aa: CASSSSGGSYEQYF; CDR3nt: TGCGCCAGCAGTTCTAGCGGGGGCTCCTACGAGCAGTACTTC
abundance: .; v_gene: TRBV29-1; d_gene: .; j_gene: TRBJ2-7; CDR3aa: CSVWTVTGQYF; CDR3nt: TGCAGCGTCTGGACAGTAACCGGGCAGTACTTC
abundance: .; v_gene: TRBV7-2; d_gene: TRBD2; j_gene: TRBJ2-7; CDR3aa: CASSPLAGAPWEQYF; CDR3nt: TGTGCCAGCAGCCCCTTAGCGGGGGCCCCCTGGGAGCAGTACTTC
abundance: .; v_gene: TRBV9; d_gene: .; j_gene: TRBJ1-2; CDR3aa: CASSASGVYGYTF; CDR3nt: TGTGCCAGCAGCGCCTCAGGGGTATATGGCTACACCTTC
abundance: .; v_gene: TRBV19; d_gene: TRBD1; j_gene: TRBJ1-4; CDR3aa: CASGQGWGNEKLFF; CDR3nt: TGTGCCAGCGGACAGGGCTGGGGTAATGAAAAACTGTTTTTT
abundance: once; v_gene: TRBV13; d_gene: .; j_gene: TRBJ2-5; CDR3aa: CASNRGYQETQYF; CDR3nt: TGTGCCAGCAATCGGGGATATCAAGAGACCCAGTACTTC
abundance: .; v_gene: TRBV2; d_gene: TRBD1; j_gene: TRBJ1-4; CDR3aa: CASSSGGAGEKLFF; CDR3nt: TGTGCCAGCAGTTCAGGGGGCGCGGGTGAAAAACTGTTTTTT
abundance: .; v_gene: TRBV5-1; d_gene: TRBD1; j_gene: TRBJ1-1; CDR3aa: CASSVGIISVGTGGDRTNTEAFF; CDR3nt: TGCGCCAGCAGCGTGGGAATAATATCGGTCGGGACAGGGGGAGACCGCACCAACACTGAAGCTTTCTTT
abundance: .; v_gene: TRBV2; d_gene: .; j_gene: TRBJ2-1; CDR3aa: CASSALASSYNEQFF; CDR3nt: TGTGCCAGCAGTGCACTAGCTAGCTCCTACAATGAGCAGTTCTTC
abundance: once; v_gene: TRBV4-3; d_gene: .; j_gene: TRBJ1-2; CDR3aa: CASSQDLVGVGYTF; CDR3nt: TGCGCCAGCAGCCAAGATCTAGTCGGGGTCGGCTACACCTTC
abundance: .; v_gene: TRBV30; d_gene: .; j_gene: TRBJ1-2; CDR3aa: CAWGRGGRVGYTF; CDR3nt: TGTGCCTGGGGTCGGGGGGGGCGGGTTGGCTACACCTTC
abundance: .; v_gene: TRBV7-2; d_gene: .; j_gene: TRBJ2-3; CDR3aa: CASSLSWRWHDTQYF; CDR3nt: TGTGCCAGCAGCTTATCTTGGAGGTGGCACGATACGCAGTATTTT
abundance: .; v_gene: TRBV29-1; d_gene: TRBD1; j_gene: TRBJ1-2; CDR3aa: CSFRTGPDYGYTF; CDR3nt: TGCAGCTTTCGGACAGGACCGGACTATGGCTACACCTTC
abundance: .; v_gene: TRBV6-4; d_gene: TRBD2; j_gene: TRBJ2-3; CDR3aa: CASSWGERGLTDTQYF; CDR3nt: TGTGCCAGCAGTTGGGGCGAGCGGGGGCTCACAGATACGCAGTATTTT
abundance: .; v_gene: TRBV6-4; d_gene: .; j_gene: TRBJ1-2; CDR3aa: CASSDSTLTNYGYTF; CDR3nt: TGTGCCAGCAGTGACTCGACTTTAACTAACTATGGCTACACCTTC
abundance: .; v_gene: TRBV10-3; d_gene: .; j_gene: TRBJ1-1; CDR3aa: CAIGQGLGTEAFF; CDR3nt: TGTGCCATCGGCCAGGGGTTGGGTACTGAAGCTTTCTTT